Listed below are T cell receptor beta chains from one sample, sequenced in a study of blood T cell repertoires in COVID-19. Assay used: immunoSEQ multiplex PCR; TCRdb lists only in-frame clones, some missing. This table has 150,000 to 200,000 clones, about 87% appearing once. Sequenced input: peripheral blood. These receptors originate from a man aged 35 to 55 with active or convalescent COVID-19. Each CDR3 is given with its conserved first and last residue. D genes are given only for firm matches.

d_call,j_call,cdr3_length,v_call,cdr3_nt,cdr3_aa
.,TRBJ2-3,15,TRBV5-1,TGCGCCAGCAGGCTTCGGGGGGCCTACACAGATACGCAGTATTTT,CASRLRGAYTDTQYF
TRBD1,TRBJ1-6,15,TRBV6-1,TGTGCCAGCAGCTCCCGGACAGGGGGGGTTTCACCCCTCCACTTT,CASSSRTGGVSPLHF
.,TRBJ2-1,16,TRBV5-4,TGTGCCAGCAGCGGTACTTCATGGGGGCGGTACAATGAGCAGTTCTTC,CASSGTSWGRYNEQFF
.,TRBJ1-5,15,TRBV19,TGTGCCAGTAGGGATCGCGGGGTAGGGAATCAGCCCCAGCATTTT,CASRDRGVGNQPQHF
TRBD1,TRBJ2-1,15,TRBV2,TGTGCCAGCAGTCTAGACAGGGTTGGTGTCAATGAGCAGTTCTTC,CASSLDRVGVNEQFF
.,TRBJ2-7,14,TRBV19,TGTGCCAGTAGTATTGCCCCTGGACAGTACGAGCAGTACTTC,CASSIAPGQYEQYF
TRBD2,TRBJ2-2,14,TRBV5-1,TGCGCCAGCAGCACCACGGGGGGCACCGGGGAGCTGTTTTTT,CASSTTGGTGELFF
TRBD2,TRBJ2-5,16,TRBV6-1,TGTGCCAGCAGTGCGGGGGTGGGACTAGCGCAAGGGACCCAGTACTTC,CASSAGVGLAQGTQYF
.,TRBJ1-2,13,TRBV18,TGTGCCAGCTCACCGGACAGAAACTATGGCTACACCTTC,CASSPDRNYGYTF
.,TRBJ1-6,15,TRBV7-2,TGTGCCAGCAGCTTTGCCGGACAGAAAAATTCACCCCTCCACTTT,CASSFAGQKNSPLHF